This T cell receptor beta chain was documented in a study of a mutant IDH1 vaccine in newly diagnosed glioma. On the study more broadly: Treated patients had a mean age of 40.4 years and an approximately 62% male, 37.5% female split. Previous care, which was radiotherapy, temozolomide, or both, most often involved both. Regarding the study as a whole: Pseudoprogression appears to have had no connection to changes in top peripheral T cell clonotypes.

In regard to this clone: No antigen is known for it.

The assay was immunoSEQ multiplex PCR, and TCRdb's table has in-frame clones only and misses some. This sample has some 68,000 clones; around 74% occur once, and the top ten carry around 8.4%. V gave up 0 bases and J gave up 2 bases, with 8 bases separating them. This CDR3 has 13 residues. Per germline, CDR1 GTSNPN and CDR2 SVGIG (reference sequence). Time point: baseline, week 1 (first vaccination visit). Treatment defined: pre-vaccination baseline after standard-of-care therapy. Donors harbored newly found WHO grade 3 or 4 IDH1-mutant, ATRX-lost astrocytomas. The clonotype originates from a man aged 45-60 years with glioma. The chain recombines TRBV30 with TRBJ2-7; D is uncertain. The sequences come from PBMCs, collected from a glioma patient treated with radiotherapy, temozolomide or both. The CDR3: CAWSVVGPYEQYF. In nucleotides, the CDR3 is TGTGCCTGGAGTGTCGTCGGACCCTACGAGCAGTACTTC.